One sample yielded the 16 T cell receptor beta chains listed below, sequenced in a study of T cells in Graves' hyperthyroidism and ophthalmopathy. What was amplified from RNA transcripts were TCR beta CDR3 regions. Primed by the HTBI set, a first-round RT-PCR was run on the TCR CDR3. TCRdb independently ran MiXCR on the multiplex PCR reads; one entry per CDR3 protein. Seen here are hundreds of thousands of distinct CDR3 sequences, about 14% observed once, and the top ten hold around 13%. The sequencing sample was made of blood. The receptors originated from a man aged 18 to 29 with Graves' ophthalmopathy.

This clonotype was recorded at least ten times. V gene TRBV28 combines with J gene TRBJ2-7; 7 nucleotides agree with TRBD2. The junction had 5 bases not matched to a gene; V was cut back by 6 bases and J by 0 bases. This CDR3 region has 14 residues. Germline lookup yields CDR1 MDHEN and CDR2 SYDVKM. The CDR3 loop is CASRGGGGSYEQYF. The CDR3 DNA is TGTGCCAGCAGGGGGGGGGGTGGCTCCTACGAGCAGTACTTC.

This clonotype occurred many times. The V gene is TRBV12-3 or TRBV12-4, the J gene TRBJ2-5; possibly TRBD1 for D (5 bases). The CDR3 covers 13 residues. The V end was cut by 8 bases, the J end by 2 bases, with 12 bases between. The CDR3 nucleotides read TGTGCCAGCCAGTGGTCAGGGCAAGAGACCCAGTACTTC. This sequence encodes CASQWSGQETQYF.

This sequence joins TRBV19 and TRBJ1-6, with D possibly matching TRBD1 (6 bases). Trimming shortened V by 3 bases and J by 6 bases, and 12 bases separated the two germline ends. Germline CDR1 is LNHDA and CDR2 is SQIVND (reference sequence). This CDR3 is built from 15 residues. The DNA for the CDR3 is TGTGCCAGTAGTATCCAGGGGATAGGTAATTCACCCCTCCACTTT. Translated: CASSIQGIGNSPLHF. Full variable domain (outside the CDR3, taken from reference TRBV19 and TRBJ1-6): DGGITQSPKYLFRKEGQNVTLSCEQNLNHDAMYWYRQDPGQGLRLIYYSQIVNDFQKGDIAEGYSVSREKKESFPLTVTSAQKNPTAFYLCASSIQGIGNSPLHFGNGTRLTVT.

This clonotype was seen many times. The chain couples TRBV20-1 to TRBJ1-2, with D uncertain. CDR3 length equals 14 residues. Between the trimmed V and J ends, which lost 3 bases and 0 bases, there was a span of 11 bases. Germline CDR1 reads DFQATT; CDR2 reads SNEGSKA (reference sequence). CDR3 nucleotide sequence: TGCAGTGCTAGGCCAGACCAAGCTAACTATGGCTACACCTTC. This translates into CSARPDQANYGYTF.

This clonotype has a count of ten or more. The chain joins TRBV13 to TRBJ2-7; 8 nucleotides line up with TRBD1. The germline V gene has CDR1 PRHDT and CDR2 FYEKMQ (reference sequence). The CDR3 length is 18 residues. V lost 2 bases, J lost 3 bases, and 15 bases stayed unmatched. DNA of the CDR3: TGTGCCAGCAGCTTATTAGCATGGGGCAGGGGGCCCTTCTACGAGCAGTACTTC. This gives the protein CASSLLAWGRGPFYEQYF.

This clonotype showed up many times. This chain joins TRBV6-6 and TRBJ2-1, with 8 bases lining up with TRBD2. The trim removed 2 bases at V and 4 bases at J, leaving 4 bases unmatched. Germline lookup yields CDR1 MNHNY and CDR2 SVGAGI (reference sequence). There are 15 residues in the CDR3. This chain's CDR3 is CASSYTGGRYNEQFF. CDR3 sequence (DNA): TGTGCCAGCAGTTACACTGGCGGGAGGTACAATGAGCAGTTCTTC.

This clonotype came up many times. This chain connects TRBV6-1 to TRBJ2-7, with TRBD1 identical over 9 bases. The CDR3 is 14 residues long. Germline-derived CDR1 and CDR2 are MNHNS and SASEGT. With 4 bases clipped from V and 3 bases from J, the junction kept 4 bases outside the gene matches. DNA for the CDR3: TGTGCCAGCAGTGCCGGGACAGGGCGCTACGAGCAGTACTTC. Amino acid sequence: CASSAGTGRYEQYF.

The sample holds one count of this clonotype. The V call is TRBV6-1, the J call TRBJ1-6; 8 nucleotides match TRBD1. The germline V gene has CDR1 MNHNS and CDR2 SASEGT. The CDR3 has 14 amino acids. The V segment lost 4 bases and the J segment 7 bases; nucleotides outside the gene matches: 3. CDR3 amino acids: CASSVTGENSPLHF. CDR3 bases: TGTGCCAGCAGTGTGACAGGGGAAAATTCACCCCTCCACTTT.

The sample holds many counts of this clonotype. The chain uses TRBV30 and TRBJ2-1; D unresolved. CDR3 length equals 10 residues. Germline V CDR1 and CDR2: GTSNPN, SVGIG (reference sequence). V dropped 0 bases and J dropped 10 bases, with 4 bases sitting between them. As DNA, the CDR3 is TGTGCCTGGAGTGTTCTGGAGCAGTTCTTC. It yields the protein CAWSVLEQFF.

The count of this clonotype is one. The chain recombines TRBV11-2 with TRBJ1-2; the match to TRBD1 covers 10 bases. This CDR3 contains 15 residues. Germline V gives CDR1 SGHAT, CDR2 FQNNGV. V shed 3 bases and J 6 bases; nucleotides not matched to a gene: 7. The CDR3 coding sequence is TGTGCCAGCAGCTTCGGGACAGGGGAGAGTGATGGCTACACCTTC. It translates to CASSFGTGESDGYTF. The full variable domain, its missing parts supplied by reference TRBV11-2 and TRBJ1-2, is EAGVAQSPRYKIIEKRQSVAFWCNPISGHATLYWYQQILGQGPKLLIQFQNNGVVDDSQLPKDRFSAERLKGVDSTLKIQPAKLEDSAVYLCASSFGTGESDGYTFGSGTRLTVV.

At least ten counts were recorded for this clonotype. The chain couples TRBV9 to TRBJ2-7, with D hard to call. V was clipped by 0 bases and J by 1 base, with 11 bases between them. Looked up from germline, CDR1 is SGDLS and CDR2 is YYNGEE. This CDR3 contains 15 residues. CDR3 coding DNA: TGTGCCAGCAGCGTAGCTAGTCTCCCTTCCTACGAGCAGTACTTC. Translating it yields CASSVASLPSYEQYF.

This clonotype was counted ten times or more. The genes are TRBV29-1 and TRBJ2-1; possibly TRBD2 for D (5 bases). The germline V gene encodes CDR1 SQVTM and CDR2 ANQGSEA. The CDR3 totals 15 residues. V lost 7 bases and J 0 bases, leaving 16 bases between the germline ends. The CDR3 nucleotides are TGCAGCGCTCGACTACGTGACCTCTCCTACAATGAGCAGTTCTTC. Encoded protein: CSARLRDLSYNEQFF.

This clonotype was counted many times. This chain joins TRBV18 and TRBJ2-1; D may be TRBD1 (5 bases). From germline, CDR1 is KGHSH and CDR2 LQKENI. With 2 bases removed from V and 5 bases from J, the gap between germline ends came to 13 bases. The CDR3 runs 15 residues. In nucleotides, the CDR3 is TGTGCCAGCTCACCAGCAGGACAACTTAACAATGAGCAGTTCTTC. Encoded protein: CASSPAGQLNNEQFF.

This clonotype showed up many times. The rearrangement joins TRBV5-6 to TRBJ2-7; D gene ambiguous. The CDR3 length is 13 residues. Germline CDR1 reads SGHDT; CDR2 reads YYEEEE. V lost 2 bases and J 0 bases, leaving 6 bases between the germline ends. The CDR3 here is CASSLPSSYEQYF. CDR3 nucleotide sequence: TGTGCCAGCAGCTTACCTAGCTCCTACGAGCAGTACTTC. The full variable domain, with the rest looked up from reference TRBV5-6 and TRBJ2-7, is DAGVTQSPTHLIKTRGQQVTLRCSPKSGHDTVSWYQQALGQGPQFIFQYYEEEERQRGNFPDRFSGHQFPNYSSELNVNALLLGDSALYLCASSLPSSYEQYFGPGTRLTVT.

This clonotype was seen repeatedly, ten times or more. The chain couples TRBV11-3 to TRBJ2-1; 7 positions match TRBD2. The germline CDR1 and CDR2 sequences are SGHNT and YENEEA. The trim removed 1 base at V and 9 bases at J, leaving 9 bases unmatched. The CDR3 covers 15 residues. The CDR3 nucleotides are TGTGCCAGCAGCTTAGGCGGGAGCGTGTCAAGTGAGCAGTTCTTC. Its protein product is CASSLGGSVSSEQFF.

This clonotype has at least ten counts. The CDR3 DNA is TGTGCCAGCAGCTTGACAGGGGGCATATATCGTGGGGACAATGAGCAGTTCTTC. Translation: CASSLTGGIYRGDNEQFF. V and J are TRBV7-9 and TRBJ2-1, with 10 bases that match TRBD1. The V gene's germline CDR1 is SEHNR and CDR2 FQNEAQ (reference sequence). V lost 3 bases to trimming and J lost 5 bases; unmatched junction nucleotides: 13. This CDR3 has 18 amino acids.